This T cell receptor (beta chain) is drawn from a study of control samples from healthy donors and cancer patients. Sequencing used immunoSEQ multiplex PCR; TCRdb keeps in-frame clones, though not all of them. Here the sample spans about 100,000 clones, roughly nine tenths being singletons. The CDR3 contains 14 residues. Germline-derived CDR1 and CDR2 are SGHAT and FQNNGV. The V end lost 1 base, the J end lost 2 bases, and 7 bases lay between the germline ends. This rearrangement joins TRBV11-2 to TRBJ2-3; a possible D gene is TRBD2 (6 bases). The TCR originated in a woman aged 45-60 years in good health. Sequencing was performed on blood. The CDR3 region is CASSLGGVTDTQYF. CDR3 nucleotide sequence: TGTGCCAGCAGCTTAGGGGGGGTCACAGATACGCAGTATTTT. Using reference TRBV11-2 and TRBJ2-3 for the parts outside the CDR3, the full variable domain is EAGVAQSPRYKIIEKRQSVAFWCNPISGHATLYWYQQILGQGPKLLIQFQNNGVVDDSQLPKDRFSAERLKGVDSTLKIQPAKLEDSAVYLCASSLGGVTDTQYFGPGTRLTVL.